Below are 20 T cell receptor beta chains sequenced from a single sample in a study of blood T cell repertoires in COVID-19 (dated by TCRdb to 2018 to 2021). Library generation was performed with the immunoSEQ multiplex PCR assay. Sourced from immuneACCESS, this table was stored by TCRdb with only in-frame sequences that have V and J called. A share of the clones is absent; for the studies checked, an unresolved V gene accounts for under half, and the remainder has no known explanation. The sample records over 250,000 clones, 70% to 90% of which are singletons. The ten largest make up approximately 11% of the sample. Sequenced sample: peripheral blood. These receptors were obtained from a woman aged 65 to 85 with acute or convalescent COVID-19.

This chain connects TRBV14 to TRBJ1-1; tentatively, D is TRBD1 (6 bases). V shed 6 bases and J shed 1 base, with 12 bases lying between them. This CDR3 has 14 residues. CDR1 and CDR2 from the germline V gene are SGHDN and FVKESK. CDR3 amino acids: CASRHTGRNTEAFF. The DNA for the CDR3 is TGTGCCAGCAGGCATACAGGGCGGAACACTGAAGCTTTCTTT.

The J gene is TRBJ1-1, the V gene TRBV5-1, with D possibly matching TRBD1 (6 bases). Trimming removed 0 bases at V and 10 bases at J, with 10 bases between. Looked up from germline, CDR1 is SGHRS and CDR2 is YFSETQ. CDR3 size: 12 residues. CDR3 DNA sequence: TGCGCCAGCAGCTTGGAGGGAGGGGGAGCTTTCTTT. Translating gives CASSLEGGGAFF.

The rearrangement joins TRBV11-2 to TRBJ2-7; TRBD1 agrees at 9 bases. V lost 1 base and J lost 2; bases outside the gene matches: 3. This CDR3 region has 15 residues. Germline CDR1 reads SGHAT; CDR2 reads FQNNGV. CDR3: CASSLVGTGPYEQYF. The CDR3 DNA is TGTGCCAGCAGCTTAGTAGGGACAGGGCCCTACGAGCAGTACTTC.

This CDR3 is CASSLGRLNTEAFF. DNA for the CDR3: TGTGCCAGCAGTTTAGGCAGATTGAACACTGAAGCTTTCTTT. This chain joins TRBV27 and TRBJ1-1, with unresolved D. CDR1 is MNHEY, CDR2 SMNVEV, per germline (reference sequence). The CDR3 is 14 amino acids. V was pared by 2 bases and J by 0 bases, with 7 bases between.

This clone has a single count. The CDR3 sequence: CASSPGAGNSPLHF. The CDR3 bases are TGTGCCAGCAGCCCTGGGGCAGGTAATTCACCCCTCCACTTT. The gene calls are TRBV3-1 (or the pseudogene TRBV3-2) and TRBJ1-6; tentatively, D is TRBD1 (5 bases). This CDR3 region has 14 residues. Trimming shortened V by 4 bases and J by 6 bases, and 10 bases separated the two germline ends. Germline loops: CDR1 LGHDT, CDR2 YNNKEL (reference sequence).

The V gene is TRBV4-1, the J gene TRBJ1-1; weak D call: TRBD1 (5 bases). The CDR3 consists of 18 residues. V lost 2 bases and J 4 bases, leaving 23 bases between the germline ends. Germline assignment: CDR1 MGHRA and CDR2 YSYEKL. The chain's CDR3 is CASSQTSREVGRGTEAFF. In DNA, the CDR3 is TGCGCCAGCAGCCAAACCTCTAGGGAGGTGGGAAGGGGCACTGAAGCTTTCTTT.

The chain employs TRBV11-2 and TRBJ2-3; tentatively, D is TRBD1 (6 bases). CDR1 and CDR2 from the germline V gene are SGHAT and FQNNGV. The CDR3 runs to 16 residues. The V end was cut by 1 base, the J end by 9 bases, with 20 bases between. In nucleotides, the CDR3 is TGTGCCAGCAGCTTAGGGTGGGTGGACAGCAGGGAGACGCAGTATTTT. Protein: CASSLGWVDSRETQYF.

The chain uses TRBV7-6 and TRBJ1-5; maybe TRBD1 (6 bases). Germline lookup yields CDR1 SGHVS and CDR2 FNYEAQ. V gave up 3 bases and J gave up 3 bases, with 21 bases separating them. The CDR3 is 18 amino acids. CDR3 DNA sequence: TGTGCCAGCAGCTTCATACAAAACAGGGCTACTAACAATCAGCCCCAGCATTTT. Its translation is CASSFIQNRATNNQPQHF.

The chain links TRBV5-6 to TRBJ1-5; D is uncertain. The CDR3 covers 12 residues. Trimming removed 3 bases at V and 7 bases at J, with 8 bases between. Germline CDR1 reads SGHDT; CDR2 reads YYEEEE. CDR3 in amino acids: CASSSDTQPQHF. The DNA for the CDR3 is TGTGCCAGCAGCTCAGACACCCAGCCCCAGCATTTT.

This chain connects TRBV10-1 to TRBJ1-1, with TRBD1 as a possible D gene (5 bases). Trimming removed 8 bases from V and 0 bases from J, with 22 bases in between. Germline loops: CDR1 WNHNN, CDR2 SYGVQD (reference sequence). The CDR3 has 17 amino acids. The CDR3 spells CASSTGGEGPLNTEAFF. The CDR3 DNA reads TGCGCCAGCTCGACCGGGGGAGAAGGCCCTCTGAACACTGAAGCTTTCTTT.

This sequence joins TRBV18 and TRBJ2-2; the match to TRBD1 covers 8 bases. This CDR3 spans 15 amino acids. The ends lost 3 bases at V and 9 bases at J; junction bases unmatched: 9. The germline V gene encodes CDR1 KGHSH and CDR2 LQKENI. The CDR3 reads CASSPGGQGPRELFF. The CDR3 DNA sequence: TGTGCCAGCTCACCTGGCGGACAGGGTCCGAGGGAGCTGTTTTTT.

The chain employs TRBV6-5 and TRBJ1-1; possibly TRBD1 for D (6 bases). The CDR3 runs 15 residues. Between the trimmed V and J ends, which lost 6 bases and 2 bases, there was a span of 16 bases. CDR1 is MNHEY, CDR2 SVGAGI, per germline. The CDR3 protein is CASRKIWTANTEAFF. CDR3 in DNA: TGTGCCAGCAGAAAGATTTGGACAGCAAACACTGAAGCTTTCTTT.

The chain combines TRBV10-3 with TRBJ1-6; a possible D gene is TRBD1 (5 bases). V was cut by 7 bases and J by 6 bases, with 10 bases left in between. Germline CDR1 ENHRY, CDR2 SYGVKD. The CDR3 consists of 13 residues. The CDR3 sequence: CAINPTVNSPLHF. The CDR3 DNA sequence: TGTGCCATCAACCCGACAGTTAATTCACCCCTCCACTTT.

The rearrangement joins TRBV7-9 to TRBJ1-3, with D possibly matching TRBD1 (5 bases). From germline, CDR1 is SEHNR and CDR2 FQNEAQ (reference sequence). This CDR3 is built from 15 residues. V lost 4 bases and J lost 3, with 13 bases in between. CDR3 loop: CASSSGGLYGNTIYF. The CDR3 DNA follows: TGTGCCAGCAGCTCCGGGGGACTCTATGGAAACACCATATATTTT.

This clone was seen once. The gene calls are TRBV19 and TRBJ1-2; D ambiguous. In germline, CDR1 is LNHDA, CDR2 SQIVND (reference sequence). V was shortened by 6 bases and J by 1 base, with 3 bases between the two germline ends. This CDR3 has 11 residues. For the CDR3, the DNA is TGTGCCAGTAGCCTTAACTATGGCTACACCTTC. Encoded protein: CASSLNYGYTF. The full variable domain, its missing parts supplied by reference TRBV19 and TRBJ1-2, is DGGITQSPKYLFRKEGQNVTLSCEQNLNHDAMYWYRQDPGQGLRLIYYSQIVNDFQKGDIAEGYSVSREKKESFPLTVTSAQKNPTAFYLCASSLNYGYTFGSGTRLTVV.

The chain couples TRBV2 to TRBJ1-4; D may be TRBD1 (6 bases). The CDR3 runs 15 residues. CDR1 SNHLY and CDR2 FYNNEI come from the germline V gene. V was shortened by 2 bases and J by 9 bases, with 16 bases between the two germline ends. The CDR3 region is CASSENTGSSQKLFF. CDR3 nucleotides: TGTGCCAGCAGTGAAAATACAGGGTCGTCGCAAAAACTGTTTTTT.

This chain connects TRBV20-1 to TRBJ2-1; 7 nucleotides agree with TRBD2. The CDR3 totals 11 residues. Per germline, CDR1 DFQATT and CDR2 SNEGSKA (reference sequence). In nucleotides, the CDR3 is TGCGTCGCTCCGGGGGGCAATGAGCAGTTCTTC. It encodes CVAPGGNEQFF.

The chain couples TRBV5-1 to TRBJ2-1, with 7 nucleotides matching TRBD2. This CDR3 is built from 15 residues. V was clipped by 3 bases and J by 7 bases; unmatched bases: 10. Germline V gives CDR1 SGHRS, CDR2 YFSETQ. The CDR3 sequence: CASSYSAGEVNEQFF. The CDR3 nucleotides are TGCGCCAGCAGCTATAGCGCGGGGGAGGTGAATGAGCAGTTCTTC.

The chain couples TRBV5-5 to TRBJ2-5, with 12 bases identical to TRBD2. After removal of 2 bases from V and 4 bases from J, the junction contained 9 bases not matched to a gene. The CDR3 is made up of 17 amino acids. The germline gives CDR1 SGHKS, CDR2 YYEKEE (reference sequence). DNA for the CDR3: TGTGCCAGCAGCTTAGGTGTGCTAGCGGGGGGGTTAGAGACCCAGTACTTC. Encoded protein: CASSLGVLAGGLETQYF.

The CDR3: CASSSQGAANTGELFF. The CDR3 DNA follows: TGTGCCAGCTCATCACAGGGGGCGGCGAACACCGGGGAGCTGTTTTTT. The V and J genes are TRBV18 and TRBJ2-2; 9 bases map to TRBD1. V was pared by 5 bases and J by 0 bases, with 4 bases of the junction left unmatched. From germline, CDR1 is KGHSH and CDR2 LQKENI. The CDR3 is 16 residues long.